This T cell receptor (beta chain) was captured in a study of TIL therapy for anti-PD-1-resistant metastatic lung cancer. Trimming cost V 0 bases and J 6 bases; bases outside gene matches: 3. The CDR3 runs to 15 residues. Germline CDR1 reads SGHRS; CDR2 reads YFSETQ. The libraries were made with immunoSEQ v3. Produced via immunoSEQ multiplex PCR; TCRdb's table is partial and in-frame only. The data show about 95,000 clones, about three fifths seen once. Time point denoted: pre-treatment sample, taken before nivolumab and TIL therapy. Tumor tissue came from excised metastases, mostly pleural nodules or supraclavicular lymph nodes. Only a few counts were recorded for this clone. The sample has other DNA sequences that encode this CDR3 too.

The sequences come from tumor tissue, collected at baseline. This clonotype originated in a person aged 25 to 85 with non-small cell lung cancer. The V gene is TRBV5-1, the J gene TRBJ2-2; 9 nucleotides agree with TRBD2. The CDR3 DNA reads as TGCGCCAGCAGCTTGGTGGGACTAGCCGCCGGGGAGCTGTTTTTT. This codes for CASSLVGLAAGELFF.